Listed below are T cell receptor beta chains from one sample, sequenced in a study of T cell responses to AZD1222 COVID-19 vaccine. The protocol was immunoSEQ multiplex PCR, while the TCRdb copy is restricted to in-frame clones and leaves out a portion. In the table there are roughly 70,000 clones, roughly four fifths of which are singletons. Sequences were derived from peripheral blood, sampled on day 0 of AZD1222 vaccination. The receptors shown here come from an adult in good health. Each CDR3 is given without its conserved first and last residue. Each record gives: V gene, J gene, CDR3 length, CDR3 protein.

v_gene: TRBV5-1; j_gene: TRBJ2-3; len: 11; CDR3aa: ASSIQGTDTQY
v_gene: TRBV6-1; j_gene: TRBJ2-1; len: 13; CDR3aa: ASSDGQGAYNEQF
v_gene: TRBV7-8; j_gene: TRBJ1-1; len: 13; CDR3aa: ASSPVDRGNTEAF
v_gene: TRBV7-9; j_gene: TRBJ2-1; len: 13; CDR3aa: ASSPEAGPHNEQF
v_gene: TRBV4-1; j_gene: TRBJ2-3; len: 13; CDR3aa: ASSHGTGGRDTQY
v_gene: TRBV4-2; j_gene: TRBJ2-1; len: 14; CDR3aa: ASSPQSGGAVDEQF
v_gene: TRBV28; j_gene: TRBJ1-4; len: 11; CDR3aa: ASSFSLTEKLF
v_gene: TRBV10-3; j_gene: TRBJ2-5; len: 14; CDR3aa: AISAAGSSGSETQY
v_gene: TRBV29-1; j_gene: TRBJ2-2; len: 12; CDR3aa: SVEDWQSTGELF
v_gene: TRBV5-4; j_gene: TRBJ1-3; len: 12; CDR3aa: ASSIQGAGNTIY
v_gene: TRBV19; j_gene: TRBJ2-5; len: 12; CDR3aa: ASSITGGAETQY
v_gene: TRBV11-3; j_gene: TRBJ2-7; len: 13; CDR3aa: ASSTRGAGLDEQY
v_gene: TRBV11-2; j_gene: TRBJ2-7; len: 14; CDR3aa: ASSLNVKSYGYEQY
v_gene: TRBV30; j_gene: TRBJ1-2; len: 10; CDR3aa: AWGAGNYGYT
v_gene: TRBV16; j_gene: TRBJ1-6; len: 12; CDR3aa: ASSQYRGESPLH
v_gene: TRBV5-1; j_gene: TRBJ2-7; len: 13; CDR3aa: ASSPSGGGFNEQY
v_gene: TRBV10-3; j_gene: TRBJ1-3; len: 14; CDR3aa: AISTGAGEPGNTIY
v_gene: TRBV7-8; j_gene: TRBJ2-1; len: 13; CDR3aa: ASSLGLGAYNEQF
v_gene: TRBV19; j_gene: TRBJ1-5; len: 12; CDR3aa: ASSTPGHNQPQH
v_gene: TRBV19; j_gene: TRBJ2-1; len: 11; CDR3aa: ASSISKEGEQF
v_gene: TRBV19; j_gene: TRBJ1-5; len: 11; CDR3aa: ASNTRGNQPQH
v_gene: TRBV6-2/TRBV6-3; j_gene: TRBJ2-5; len: 13; CDR3aa: ASSVALGSQETQY
v_gene: TRBV3-1/TRBV3-2; j_gene: TRBJ2-4; len: 14; CDR3aa: ASSQGGYLAKNIQY
v_gene: TRBV6-5; j_gene: TRBJ2-1; len: 12; CDR3aa: ASSFGQGRGEQF
v_gene: TRBV7-2; j_gene: TRBJ2-5; len: 13; CDR3aa: ASTRQFSVEETQY
v_gene: TRBV19; j_gene: TRBJ2-1; len: 14; CDR3aa: ASRRTAAGGPYEQF
v_gene: TRBV2; j_gene: TRBJ2-7; len: 12; CDR3aa: ASSLRTVRDEQY
v_gene: TRBV9; j_gene: TRBJ2-7; len: 12; CDR3aa: ASSSGRDAYEQY
v_gene: TRBV9; j_gene: TRBJ2-7; len: 12; CDR3aa: ASSVSQGDYEQY
v_gene: TRBV12-3/TRBV12-4; j_gene: TRBJ2-5; len: 11; CDR3aa: ASSSTSGETQY
v_gene: TRBV4-2; j_gene: TRBJ2-1; len: 14; CDR3aa: ASSQVVLAGYNEQF
v_gene: TRBV11-2; j_gene: TRBJ2-1; len: 13; CDR3aa: ASSLDLSDYNEQF
v_gene: TRBV14; j_gene: TRBJ1-6; len: 12; CDR3aa: ASSQVGGNSPLH
v_gene: TRBV5-8; j_gene: TRBJ1-5; len: 12; CDR3aa: ASSSRQGNQPQH
v_gene: TRBV4-1; j_gene: TRBJ1-6; len: 14; CDR3aa: ASSQEGGAKDSPLH
v_gene: TRBV2; j_gene: TRBJ1-2; len: 10; CDR3aa: ASSDRNYGYT
v_gene: TRBV14; j_gene: TRBJ2-1; len: 13; CDR3aa: ASSLLAGGHNEQF
v_gene: TRBV7-2; j_gene: TRBJ2-2; len: 13; CDR3aa: ASSLRSGNTGELF